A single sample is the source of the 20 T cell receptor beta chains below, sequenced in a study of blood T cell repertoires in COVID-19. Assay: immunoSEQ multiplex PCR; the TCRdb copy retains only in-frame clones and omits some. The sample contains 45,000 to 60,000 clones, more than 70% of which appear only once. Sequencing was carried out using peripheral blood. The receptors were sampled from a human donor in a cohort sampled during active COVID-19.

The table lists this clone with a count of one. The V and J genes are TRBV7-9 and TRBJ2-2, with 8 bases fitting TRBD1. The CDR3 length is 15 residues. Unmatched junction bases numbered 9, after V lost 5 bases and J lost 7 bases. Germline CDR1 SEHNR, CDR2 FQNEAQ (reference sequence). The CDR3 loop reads CASSPGQGEFGELFF. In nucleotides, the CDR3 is TGTGCCAGCAGCCCCGGACAGGGAGAGTTCGGGGAGCTGTTTTTT.

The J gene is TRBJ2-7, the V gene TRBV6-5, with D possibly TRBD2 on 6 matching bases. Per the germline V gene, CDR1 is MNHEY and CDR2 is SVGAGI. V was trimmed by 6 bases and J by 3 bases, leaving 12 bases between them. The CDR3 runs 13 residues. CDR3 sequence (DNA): TGTGCCAGCAGACGCGGGACCAACTACGAGCAGTACTTC. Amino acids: CASRRGTNYEQYF.

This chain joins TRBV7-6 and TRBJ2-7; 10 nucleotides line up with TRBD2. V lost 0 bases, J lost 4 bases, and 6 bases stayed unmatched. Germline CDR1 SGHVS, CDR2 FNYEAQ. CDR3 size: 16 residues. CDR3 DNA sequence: TGTGCCAGCAGCTTAGCGCCGCTAGCGGGAGCGTACGAGCAGTACTTC. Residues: CASSLAPLAGAYEQYF.

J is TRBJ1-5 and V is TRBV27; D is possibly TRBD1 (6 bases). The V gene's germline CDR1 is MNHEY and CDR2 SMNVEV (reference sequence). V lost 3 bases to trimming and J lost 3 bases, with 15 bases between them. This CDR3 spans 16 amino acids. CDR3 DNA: TGTGCCAGCAGTTTGACGGGACAAGGGTCCAATCAGCCCCAGCATTTT. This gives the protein CASSLTGQGSNQPQHF.

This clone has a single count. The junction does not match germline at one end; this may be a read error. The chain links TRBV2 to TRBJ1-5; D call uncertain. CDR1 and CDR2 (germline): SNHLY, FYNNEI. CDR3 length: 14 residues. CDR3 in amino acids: CPSSGPGGNQPQHF. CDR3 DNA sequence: TGTCCCAGCAGTGGGCCGGGTGGCAATCAGCCCCAGCATTTT.

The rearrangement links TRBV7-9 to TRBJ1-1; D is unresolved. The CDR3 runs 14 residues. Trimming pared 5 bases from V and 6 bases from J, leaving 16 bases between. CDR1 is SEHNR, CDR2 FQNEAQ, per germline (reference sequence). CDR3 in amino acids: CASSQREGRAEAFF. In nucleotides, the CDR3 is TGTGCCAGCAGCCAAAGGGAGGGTAGGGCTGAAGCTTTCTTT.

In nucleotides, the CDR3 is TGTGCCAGCAGCCCACCTACAGGTGACTATGGCTACACCTTC. Residues: CASSPPTGDYGYTF. The chain joins TRBV5-6 to TRBJ1-2; the D gene is possibly TRBD1 (5 bases). Germline-derived CDR1 and CDR2 are SGHDT and YYEEEE. V lost 4 bases and J lost 3, with 13 bases in between. This CDR3 contains 14 residues.

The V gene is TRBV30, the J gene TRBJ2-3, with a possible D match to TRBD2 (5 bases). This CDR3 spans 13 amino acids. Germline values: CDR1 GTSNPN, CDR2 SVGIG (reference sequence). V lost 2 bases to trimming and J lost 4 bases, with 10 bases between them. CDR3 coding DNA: TGTGCCTGGAGTTCACTAGGGCCAGATACGCAGTATTTT. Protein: CAWSSLGPDTQYF.

CDR3 nucleotides: TGTGCCACCAGCAGGGGGGGACGGACCAACACCGGGGAGCTGTTTTTT. Protein: CATSRGGRTNTGELFF. The chain uses TRBV15 and TRBJ2-2; D is perhaps TRBD2 (6 bases). The germline V gene encodes CDR1 LNHNV and CDR2 YYDKDF (reference sequence). Trimming took 3 bases from V and 2 from J, leaving 13 bases between them. This CDR3 contains 16 residues. The complete variable domain, with remaining parts taken from reference TRBV15 and TRBJ2-2, reads DAMVIQNPRYQVTQFGKPVTLSCSQTLNHNVMYWYQQKSSQAPKLLFHYYDKDFNNEADTPDNFQSRRPNTSFCFLDIRSPGLGDTAMYLCATSRGGRTNTGELFFGEGSRLTVL.

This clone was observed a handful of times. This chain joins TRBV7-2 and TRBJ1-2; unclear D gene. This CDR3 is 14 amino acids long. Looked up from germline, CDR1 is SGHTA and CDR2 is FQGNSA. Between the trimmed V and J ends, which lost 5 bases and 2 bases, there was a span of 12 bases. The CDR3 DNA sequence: TGTGCCAGCAGCCCCTCTAGAGGGAACTATGGCTACACCTTC. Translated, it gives CASSPSRGNYGYTF.

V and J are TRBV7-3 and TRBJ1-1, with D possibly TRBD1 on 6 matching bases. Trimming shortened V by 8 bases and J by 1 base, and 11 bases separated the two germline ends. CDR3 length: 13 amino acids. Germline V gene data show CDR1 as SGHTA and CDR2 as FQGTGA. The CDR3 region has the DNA TGTGCCAGCTCTGGGGGGGCGAACACTGAAGCTTTCTTT. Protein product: CASSGGANTEAFF.

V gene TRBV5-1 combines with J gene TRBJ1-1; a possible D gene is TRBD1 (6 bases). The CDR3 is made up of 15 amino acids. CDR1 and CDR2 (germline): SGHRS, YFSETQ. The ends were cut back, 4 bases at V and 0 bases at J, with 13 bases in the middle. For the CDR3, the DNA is TGCGCCAGCAGCCTCCAGACAGGTCTGAACACTGAAGCTTTCTTT. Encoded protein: CASSLQTGLNTEAFF. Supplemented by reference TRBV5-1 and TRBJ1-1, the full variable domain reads KAGVTQTPRYLIKTRGQQVTLSCSPISGHRSVSWYQQTPGQGLQFLFEYFSETQRNKGNFPGRFSGRQFSNSRSEMNVSTLELGDSALYLCASSLQTGLNTEAFFGQGTRLTVV.

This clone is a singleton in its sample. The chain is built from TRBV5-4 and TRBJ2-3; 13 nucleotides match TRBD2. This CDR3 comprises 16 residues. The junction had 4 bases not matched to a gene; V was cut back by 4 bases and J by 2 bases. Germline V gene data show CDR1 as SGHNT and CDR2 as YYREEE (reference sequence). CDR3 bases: TGTGCCAGCAGCCCAGGACTAGCGGGGGTCACAGATACGCAGTATTTT. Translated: CASSPGLAGVTDTQYF.

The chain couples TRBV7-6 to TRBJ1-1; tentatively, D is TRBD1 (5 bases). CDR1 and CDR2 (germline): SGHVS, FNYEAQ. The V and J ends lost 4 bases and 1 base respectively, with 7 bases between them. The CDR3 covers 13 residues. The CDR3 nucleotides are TGTGCCAGCAGCTCCACAGGGAACACTGAAGCTTTCTTT. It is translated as CASSSTGNTEAFF. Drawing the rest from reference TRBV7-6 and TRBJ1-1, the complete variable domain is GAGVSQSPRYKVTKRGQDVALRCDPISGHVSLYWYRQALGQGPEFLTYFNYEAQQDKSGLPNDRFSAERPEGSISTLTIQRTEQRDSAMYRCASSSTGNTEAFFGQGTRLTVV.

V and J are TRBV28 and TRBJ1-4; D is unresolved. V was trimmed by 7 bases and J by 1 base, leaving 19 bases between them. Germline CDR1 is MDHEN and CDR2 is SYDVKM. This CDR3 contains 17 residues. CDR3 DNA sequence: TGTGCCAGCACCCAAGGTGGGGAGGGTGGAACTAATGAAAAACTGTTTTTT. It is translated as CASTQGGEGGTNEKLFF.

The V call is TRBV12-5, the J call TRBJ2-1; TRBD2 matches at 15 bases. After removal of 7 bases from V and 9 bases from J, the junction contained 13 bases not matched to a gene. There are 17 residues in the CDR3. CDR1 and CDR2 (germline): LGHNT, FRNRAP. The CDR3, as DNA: TGTGCTAGTGCCGATGACCCGGGACTAGCGGGAGGTCCTGAGCAGTTCTTC. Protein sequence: CASADDPGLAGGPEQFF. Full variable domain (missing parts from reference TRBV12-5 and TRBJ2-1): DARVTQTPRHKVTEMGQEVTMRCQPILGHNTVFWYRQTMMQGLELLAYFRNRAPLDDSGMPKDRFSAEMPDATLATLKIQPSEPRDSAVYFCASADDPGLAGGPEQFFGPGTRLTVL.

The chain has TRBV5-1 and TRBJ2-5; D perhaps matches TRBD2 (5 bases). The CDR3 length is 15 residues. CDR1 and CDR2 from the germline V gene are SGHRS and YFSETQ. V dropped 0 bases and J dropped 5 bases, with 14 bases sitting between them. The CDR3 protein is CASSLGFRRTETQYF. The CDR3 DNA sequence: TGCGCCAGCAGCTTGGGATTCAGGAGGACGGAGACCCAGTACTTC.

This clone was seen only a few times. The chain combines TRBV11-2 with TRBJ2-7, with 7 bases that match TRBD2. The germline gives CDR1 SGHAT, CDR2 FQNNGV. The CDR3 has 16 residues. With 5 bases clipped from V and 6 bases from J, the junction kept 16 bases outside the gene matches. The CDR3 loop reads CASSQPTGGNLGEQYF. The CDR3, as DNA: TGTGCCAGCAGCCAACCCACCGGGGGGAATTTGGGCGAGCAGTACTTC.

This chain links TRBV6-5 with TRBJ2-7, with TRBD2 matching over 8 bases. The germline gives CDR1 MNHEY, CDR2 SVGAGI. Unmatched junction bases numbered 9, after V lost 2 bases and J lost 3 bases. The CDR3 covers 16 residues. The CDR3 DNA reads TGTGCCAGCAGTTACGGGTTAGCGGGATCTATCTACGAGCAGTACTTC. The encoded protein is CASSYGLAGSIYEQYF.

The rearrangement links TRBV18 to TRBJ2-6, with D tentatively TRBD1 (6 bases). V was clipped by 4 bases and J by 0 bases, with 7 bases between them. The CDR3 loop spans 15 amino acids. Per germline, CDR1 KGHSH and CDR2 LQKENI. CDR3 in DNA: TGTGCCAGCTCACAAGGGGGCTCTGGGGCCAACGTCCTGACTTTC. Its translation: CASSQGGSGANVLTF.